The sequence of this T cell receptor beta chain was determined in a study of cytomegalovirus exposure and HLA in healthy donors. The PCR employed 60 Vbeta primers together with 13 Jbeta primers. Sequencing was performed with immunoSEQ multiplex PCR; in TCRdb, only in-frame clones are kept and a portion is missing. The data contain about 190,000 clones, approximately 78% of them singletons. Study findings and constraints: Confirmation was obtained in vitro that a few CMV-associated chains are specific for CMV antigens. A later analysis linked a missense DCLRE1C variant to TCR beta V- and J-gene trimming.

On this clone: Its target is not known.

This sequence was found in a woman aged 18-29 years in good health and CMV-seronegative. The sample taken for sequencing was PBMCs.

CDR3 nucleotides: TGTGCCAGCAGCTTAGTAGCGGGGGCCGGGACCCAGTACTTC. Its protein is CASSLVAGAGTQYF. V gene TRBV7-8 combines with J gene TRBJ2-5, with 9 bases fitting TRBD2. This CDR3 has 14 amino acids. From germline, CDR1 is SGHVS and CDR2 FQNEAQ. V dropped 1 base and J dropped 7; count of bases not matched to a gene: 4.